The following is a T cell receptor beta chain sequence with its context. Its matching antigen is unknown. Repertoires were generated with immunoSEQ multiplex PCR, while TCRdb's copy carries only in-frame clones and drops some. The data contain roughly 70,000 clones, nearly 96% of them singletons. This sample is drawn from a study of cytomegalovirus exposure and HLA in healthy donors. CDR3 length equals 15 residues. Between the trimmed V and J ends, which lost 5 bases and 0 bases, there was a span of 11 bases. The V gene's germline CDR1 is MDHEN and CDR2 SYDVKM. Study-level findings and limits: Subsequent analysis found a tendency for first-cohort TCR clusters to co-occur within the 90 to 150 validation repertoires. Rare sequences made up most TCRs, while some public TCRs were found in many donors. The study labeled more than 150 TCR beta chains cytomegalovirus-associated. The classifier reportedly diagnosed cytomegalovirus status with high specificity and sensitivity.

The TCR originated in a woman aged 18-29 years in good health and CMV-seropositive. Sequences were obtained from PBMCs. The chain uses TRBV28 and TRBJ2-4; TRBD2 is a possible D gene (6 bases). The DNA of the CDR3 is TGTGCCAGCAGTCCCCGGGGGTTAGCCAAAAACATTCAGTACTTC. Translation gives CASSPRGLAKNIQYF.